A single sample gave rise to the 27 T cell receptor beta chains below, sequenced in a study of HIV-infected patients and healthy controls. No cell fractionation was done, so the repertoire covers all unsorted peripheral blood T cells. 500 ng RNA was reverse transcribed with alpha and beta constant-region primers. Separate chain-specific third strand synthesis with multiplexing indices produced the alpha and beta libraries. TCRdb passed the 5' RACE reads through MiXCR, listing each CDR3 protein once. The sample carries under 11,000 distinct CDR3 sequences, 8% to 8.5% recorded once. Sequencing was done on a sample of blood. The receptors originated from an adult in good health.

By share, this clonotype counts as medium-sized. CDR3 DNA sequence: TGTGCCAGCAGTTACTCGGTGGCACCCGGAGACTATGGCTACACCTTC. It yields the protein CASSYSVAPGDYGYTF. The J gene is TRBJ1-2, the V gene TRBV6-6; unclear D gene. V lost 0 bases and J 3 bases, leaving 14 bases between the germline ends. Germline V gene data show CDR1 as MNHNY and CDR2 as SVGAGI (reference sequence). The CDR3 sequence is 16 residues long.

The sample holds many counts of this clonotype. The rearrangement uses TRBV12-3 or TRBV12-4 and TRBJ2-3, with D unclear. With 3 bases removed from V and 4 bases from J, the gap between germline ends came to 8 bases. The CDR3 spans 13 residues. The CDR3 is CASSFSGADTQYF. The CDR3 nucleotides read TGTGCCAGCAGTTTTTCGGGCGCAGATACGCAGTATTTT.

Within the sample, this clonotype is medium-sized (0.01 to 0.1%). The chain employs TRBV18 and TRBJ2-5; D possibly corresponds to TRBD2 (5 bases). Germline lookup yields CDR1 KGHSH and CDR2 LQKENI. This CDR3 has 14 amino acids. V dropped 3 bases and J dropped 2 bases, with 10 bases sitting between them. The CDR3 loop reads CASSPMDLQETQYF. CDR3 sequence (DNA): TGTGCCAGCTCACCTATGGACTTACAAGAGACCCAGTACTTC.

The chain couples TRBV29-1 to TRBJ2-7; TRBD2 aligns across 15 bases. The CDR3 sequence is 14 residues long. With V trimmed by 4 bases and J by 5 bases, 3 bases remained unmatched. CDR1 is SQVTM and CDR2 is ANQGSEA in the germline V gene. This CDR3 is CSVGGTSGRNEQYF. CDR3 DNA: TGCAGCGTTGGCGGGACTAGCGGGAGGAACGAGCAGTACTTC.

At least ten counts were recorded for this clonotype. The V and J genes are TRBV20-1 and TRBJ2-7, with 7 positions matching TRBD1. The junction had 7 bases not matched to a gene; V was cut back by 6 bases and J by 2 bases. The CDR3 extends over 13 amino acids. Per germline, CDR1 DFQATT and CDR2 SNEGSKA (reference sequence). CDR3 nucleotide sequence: TGCAGTGCCCAGGGGGTCCCCACCTACGAGCAGTACTTC. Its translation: CSAQGVPTYEQYF.

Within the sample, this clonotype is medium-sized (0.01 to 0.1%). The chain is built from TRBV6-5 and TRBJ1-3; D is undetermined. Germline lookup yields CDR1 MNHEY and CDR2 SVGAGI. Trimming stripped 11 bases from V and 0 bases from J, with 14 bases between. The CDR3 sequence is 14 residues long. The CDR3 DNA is TGTGCCGTCCGCCCCCGCGACTCTGGAAACACCATATATTTT. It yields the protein CAVRPRDSGNTIYF.

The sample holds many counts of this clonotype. CDR3 DNA: TGTGCCAGCAGCCCCCCCCACAGCACAGATACGCAGTATTTT. This sequence encodes CASSPPHSTDTQYF. The chain combines TRBV9 with TRBJ2-3; no reliable D call. The germline V gene has CDR1 SGDLS and CDR2 YYNGEE. CDR3 length equals 14 residues. Trimming pared 4 bases from V and 0 bases from J, leaving 9 bases between.

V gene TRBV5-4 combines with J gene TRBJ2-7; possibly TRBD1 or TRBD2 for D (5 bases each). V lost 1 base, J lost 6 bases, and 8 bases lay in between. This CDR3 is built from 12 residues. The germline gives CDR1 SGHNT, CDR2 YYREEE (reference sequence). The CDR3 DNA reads TGTGCCAGCAGCTTGAGTGGGGGCGAGCAGTACTTC. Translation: CASSLSGGEQYF.

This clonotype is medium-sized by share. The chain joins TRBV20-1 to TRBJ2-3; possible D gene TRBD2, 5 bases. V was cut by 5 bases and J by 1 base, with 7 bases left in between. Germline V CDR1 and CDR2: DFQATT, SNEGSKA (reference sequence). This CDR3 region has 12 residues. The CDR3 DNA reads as TGCAGTGCTCCACTAGGCACAGATACGCAGTATTTT. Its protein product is CSAPLGTDTQYF.

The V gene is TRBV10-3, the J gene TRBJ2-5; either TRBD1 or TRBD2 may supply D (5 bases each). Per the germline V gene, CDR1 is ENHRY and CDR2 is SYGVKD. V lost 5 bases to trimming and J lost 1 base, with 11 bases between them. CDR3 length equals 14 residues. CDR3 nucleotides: TGTGCCATCAGTCCTTGGGACGGCCAAGAGACCCAGTACTTC. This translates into CAISPWDGQETQYF.

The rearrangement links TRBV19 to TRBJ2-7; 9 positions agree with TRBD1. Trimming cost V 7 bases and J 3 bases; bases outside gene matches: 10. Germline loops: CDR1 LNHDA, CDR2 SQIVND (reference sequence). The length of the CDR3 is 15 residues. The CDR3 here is CASTKDRTGVYEQYF. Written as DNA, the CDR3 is TGTGCCAGTACTAAGGACAGGACAGGGGTCTACGAGCAGTACTTC. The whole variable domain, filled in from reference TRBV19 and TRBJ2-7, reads DGGITQSPKYLFRKEGQNVTLSCEQNLNHDAMYWYRQDPGQGLRLIYYSQIVNDFQKGDIAEGYSVSREKKESFPLTVTSAQKNPTAFYLCASTKDRTGVYEQYFGPGTRLTVT.

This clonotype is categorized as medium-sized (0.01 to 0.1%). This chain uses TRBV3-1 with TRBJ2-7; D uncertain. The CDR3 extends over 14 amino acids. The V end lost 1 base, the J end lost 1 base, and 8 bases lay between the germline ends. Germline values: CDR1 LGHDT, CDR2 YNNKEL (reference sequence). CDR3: CASSQVGGSYEQYF. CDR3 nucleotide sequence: TGTGCCAGCAGCCAAGTCGGCGGATCCTACGAGCAGTACTTC.

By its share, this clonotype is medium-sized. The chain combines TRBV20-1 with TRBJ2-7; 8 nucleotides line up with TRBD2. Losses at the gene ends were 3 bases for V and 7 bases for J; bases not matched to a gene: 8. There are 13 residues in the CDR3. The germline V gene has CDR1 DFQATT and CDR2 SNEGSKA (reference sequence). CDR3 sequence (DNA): TGCAGTGCTAGGAGCGGGAGCTTCCAGGAGCAGTACTTC. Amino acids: CSARSGSFQEQYF.

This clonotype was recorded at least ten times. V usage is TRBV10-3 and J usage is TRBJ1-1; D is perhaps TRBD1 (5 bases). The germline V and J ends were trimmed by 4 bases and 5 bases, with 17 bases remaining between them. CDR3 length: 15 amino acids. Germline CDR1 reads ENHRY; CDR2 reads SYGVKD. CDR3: CAISGEAFEGTEAFF. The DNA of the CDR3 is TGTGCCATCAGTGGCGAAGCCTTTGAGGGGACTGAAGCTTTCTTT.

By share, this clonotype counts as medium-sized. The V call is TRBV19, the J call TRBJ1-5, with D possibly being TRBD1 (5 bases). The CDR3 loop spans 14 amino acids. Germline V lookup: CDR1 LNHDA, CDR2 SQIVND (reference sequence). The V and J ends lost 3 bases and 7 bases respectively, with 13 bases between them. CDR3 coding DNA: TGTGCCAGTAGTATTGGGGGACCCCTCCAGCCCCAGCATTTT. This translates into CASSIGGPLQPQHF.

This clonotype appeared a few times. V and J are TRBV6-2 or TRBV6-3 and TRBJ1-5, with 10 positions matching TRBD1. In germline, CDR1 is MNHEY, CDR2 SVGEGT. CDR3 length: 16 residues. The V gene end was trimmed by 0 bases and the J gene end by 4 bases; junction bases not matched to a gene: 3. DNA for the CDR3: TGTGCCAGCAGTTACTCGGACAGGGGGACTAATCAGCCCCAGCATTTT. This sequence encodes CASSYSDRGTNQPQHF.

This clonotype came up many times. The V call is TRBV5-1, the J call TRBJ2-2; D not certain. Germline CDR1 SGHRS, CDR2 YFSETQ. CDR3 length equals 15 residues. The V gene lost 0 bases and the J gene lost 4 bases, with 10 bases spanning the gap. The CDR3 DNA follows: TGCGCCAGCAGCTTGGGTGCAGGAGTCACCGGGGAGCTGTTTTTT. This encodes CASSLGAGVTGELFF.

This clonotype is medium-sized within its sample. The CDR3 DNA sequence: TGTGCCAGCAGGCCCGGGGGGAGCTCCTACGAGCAGTACTTC. As protein: CASRPGGSSYEQYF. This chain connects TRBV6-5 to TRBJ2-7, with 7 bases that match TRBD2. Germline lookup yields CDR1 MNHEY and CDR2 SVGAGI. V was pared by 6 bases and J by 0 bases, with 5 bases of the junction left unmatched. The CDR3 runs to 14 residues.

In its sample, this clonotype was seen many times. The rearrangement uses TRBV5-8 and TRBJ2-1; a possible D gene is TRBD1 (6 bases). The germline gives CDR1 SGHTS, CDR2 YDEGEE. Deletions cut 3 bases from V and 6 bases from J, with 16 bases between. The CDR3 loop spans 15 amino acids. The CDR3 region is CASSSSGTLVNEQFF. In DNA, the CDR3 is TGTGCCAGCAGCTCCTCCGGGACACTAGTCAATGAGCAGTTCTTC.

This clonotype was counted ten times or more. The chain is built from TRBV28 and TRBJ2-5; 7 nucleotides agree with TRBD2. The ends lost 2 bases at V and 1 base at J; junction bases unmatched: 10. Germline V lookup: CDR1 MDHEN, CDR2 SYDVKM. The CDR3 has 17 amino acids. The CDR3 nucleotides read TGTGCCAGCAGTTTAGAGTTTCTAAGCGGGGTCCAAGAGACCCAGTACTTC. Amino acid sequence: CASSLEFLSGVQETQYF.

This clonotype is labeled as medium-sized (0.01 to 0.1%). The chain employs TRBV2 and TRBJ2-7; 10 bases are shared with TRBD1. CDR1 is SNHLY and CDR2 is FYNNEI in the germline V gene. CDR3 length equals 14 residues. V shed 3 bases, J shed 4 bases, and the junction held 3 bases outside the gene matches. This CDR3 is CASSETGGKYEQYF. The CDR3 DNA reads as TGTGCCAGCAGTGAGACAGGGGGCAAGTACGAGCAGTACTTC.

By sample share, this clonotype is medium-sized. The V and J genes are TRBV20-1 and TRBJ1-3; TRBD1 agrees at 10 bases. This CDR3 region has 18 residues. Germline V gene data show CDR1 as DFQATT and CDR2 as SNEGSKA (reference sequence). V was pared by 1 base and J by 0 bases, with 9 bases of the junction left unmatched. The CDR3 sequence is CSARGPGQGLYSGNTIYF. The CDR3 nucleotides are TGCAGTGCTAGAGGGCCGGGACAGGGGCTGTACTCTGGAAACACCATATATTTT.

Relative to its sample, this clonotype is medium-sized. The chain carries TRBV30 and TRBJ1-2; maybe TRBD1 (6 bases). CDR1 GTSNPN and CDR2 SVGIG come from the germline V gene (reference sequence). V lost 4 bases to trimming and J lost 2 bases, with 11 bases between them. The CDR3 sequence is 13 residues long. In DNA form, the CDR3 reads TGTGCCTGGAAGACAGGCAGAAACTATGGCTACACCTTC. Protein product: CAWKTGRNYGYTF. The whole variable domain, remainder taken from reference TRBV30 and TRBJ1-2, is SQTIHQWPATLVQPVGSPLSLECTVEGTSNPNLYWYRQAAGRGLQLLFYSVGIGQISSEVPQNLSASRPQDRQFILSSKKLLLSDSGFYLCAWKTGRNYGYTFGSGTRLTVV.

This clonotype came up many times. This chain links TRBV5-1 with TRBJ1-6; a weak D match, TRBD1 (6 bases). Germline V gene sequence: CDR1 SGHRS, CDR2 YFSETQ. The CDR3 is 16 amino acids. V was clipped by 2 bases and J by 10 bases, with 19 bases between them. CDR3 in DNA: TGCGCCAGCAGCTTCGATAAGACAGGAGGAAGGTCACCCCTCCACTTT. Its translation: CASSFDKTGGRSPLHF. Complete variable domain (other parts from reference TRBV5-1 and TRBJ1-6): KAGVTQTPRYLIKTRGQQVTLSCSPISGHRSVSWYQQTPGQGLQFLFEYFSETQRNKGNFPGRFSGRQFSNSRSEMNVSTLELGDSALYLCASSFDKTGGRSPLHFGNGTRLTVT.

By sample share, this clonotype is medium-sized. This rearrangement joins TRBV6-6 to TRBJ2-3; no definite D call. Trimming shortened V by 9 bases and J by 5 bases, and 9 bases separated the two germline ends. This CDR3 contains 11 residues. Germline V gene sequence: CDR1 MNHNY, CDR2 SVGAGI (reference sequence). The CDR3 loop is CASSVGDTQYF. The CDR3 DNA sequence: TGTGCCAGTTCGGTGGGAGATACGCAGTATTTT.

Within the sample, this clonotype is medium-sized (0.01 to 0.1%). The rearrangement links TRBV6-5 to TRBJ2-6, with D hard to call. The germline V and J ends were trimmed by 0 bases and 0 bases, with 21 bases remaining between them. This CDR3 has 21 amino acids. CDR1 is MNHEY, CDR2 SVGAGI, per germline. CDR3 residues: CASSYSQRSIGQSSGANVLTF. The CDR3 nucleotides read TGTGCCAGCAGTTACTCCCAAAGGTCGATTGGGCAAAGCTCTGGGGCCAACGTCCTGACTTTC.

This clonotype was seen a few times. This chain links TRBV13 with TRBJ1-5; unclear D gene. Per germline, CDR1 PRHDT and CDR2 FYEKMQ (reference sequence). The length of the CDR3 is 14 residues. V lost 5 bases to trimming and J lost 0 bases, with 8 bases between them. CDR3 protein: CASSRADSNQPQHF. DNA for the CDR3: TGTGCCAGCAGCAGAGCCGATAGCAATCAGCCCCAGCATTTT.